This T cell receptor (beta chain) was identified in a study of cytomegalovirus exposure and HLA in healthy donors. General study points: The availability of immune exposure information extended only to CMV serostatus.

CDR1 is SGHNT, CDR2 YYREEE, per germline (reference sequence). The CDR3 is made up of 13 amino acids. V lost 4 bases and J 3 bases, leaving 9 bases between the germline ends. PCR was performed using 60 Vbeta and 13 Jbeta primers. Some clones are missing from TCRdb's copy, which holds only in-frame ones; the method was immunoSEQ multiplex PCR. The sample lists roughly 150,000 clones, approximately 85% occurring once. To note about this clone: Its antigen is undetermined.

The sample consisted of PBMCs. This TCR was sampled from a girl aged 2 to 9 in good health and CMV-seropositive. This chain joins TRBV5-4 and TRBJ2-3; the D gene is possibly TRBD1 (5 bases). The CDR3 is CASSRTGTDTQYF. CDR3 bases: TGTGCCAGCAGCCGCACAGGAACAGATACGCAGTATTTT.